These 3 T cell receptor beta chains originate from one sample sequenced in a study of beta chain features in type 1 diabetes. Expressed TCRB transcripts were sequenced because the entire RNA isolate underwent reverse transcription. Using immunoSEQ multiplex PCR, the repertoire was profiled, and TCRdb retains in-frame clones only, with some absent. The table shows about 150,000 clones, with under 60% occurring only once. The specimen sequenced was Tregs from blood. Receptors originate from a man aged 18-30 years in good health.

This chain uses TRBV7-9 with TRBJ2-5; D is unresolved. The length of the CDR3 is 11 residues. V was trimmed by 2 bases and J by 7 bases, leaving 5 bases between them. Germline CDR1 reads SEHNR; CDR2 reads FQNEAQ (reference sequence). CDR3 sequence: CASSLIGTQYF. The CDR3 nucleotides are TGTGCCAGCAGCTTAATCGGGACCCAGTACTTC. Combining the CDR3 with reference TRBV7-9 and TRBJ2-5 gives the whole variable domain DTGVSQNPRHKITKRGQNVTFRCDPISEHNRLYWYRQTLGQGPEFLTYFQNEAQLEKSRLLSDRFSAERPKGSFSTLEIQRTEQGDSAMYLCASSLIGTQYFGPGTRLLVL.

The genes are TRBV7-2 and TRBJ1-5; D call uncertain. The CDR3 consists of 14 residues. Germline lookup yields CDR1 SGHTA and CDR2 FQGNSA. With 7 bases removed from V and 0 bases from J, the gap between germline ends came to 10 bases. The CDR3 DNA reads as TGTGCCAGCAAACCGGGGATTAGCAATCAGCCCCAGCATTTT. Translated: CASKPGISNQPQHF.

V gene TRBV5-1 combines with J gene TRBJ2-1; 11 bases align to TRBD2. CDR1 SGHRS and CDR2 YFSETQ come from the germline V gene. V lost 4 bases, J lost 7 bases, and 7 bases stayed unmatched. The CDR3 consists of 15 residues. The CDR3 nucleotides read TGCGCCAGCAGCCCGACTAGCGGGGTAAGGAATGAGCAGTTCTTC. It yields the protein CASSPTSGVRNEQFF.